This TCR beta chain emerged from a study of regulatory and conventional T cells in RAG deficiency. Clones were sequenced by immunoSEQ multiplex PCR, and TCRdb holds only the in-frame ones, with some missing. The table has some 23,000 clones, around 92% seen once. Conventional CD4+ T cells were sorted from blood as CD25-low CD127-high cells. This CDR3 has 17 amino acids. Germline trimming cut 0 bases from V and 7 bases from J; bases unmatched to any gene: 6. Per the germline V gene, CDR1 is ENHRY and CDR2 is SYGVKD. This clone occurred once. Its antigen remains unidentified. Study-wide findings and caveats: Compared with controls, unique Treg TCR beta sequences dropped around 100-fold in Omenn syndrome and CID/AS.

The data also belong to a second study, concerning regulatory T cells. As that report states: The PCR used 52 TRBV and 13 TRBJ primers.

The chain combines TRBV10-3 with TRBJ1-6, with 10 positions matching TRBD1. The sequence came from a human donor in good health. Sequencing was done on a sample of CD4+ T cells sorted from blood. DNA of the CDR3: TGTGCCATCAGTGAGTCGACAGGGGGCGGTCGAAATTCACCCCTCCACTTT. It is translated as CAISESTGGGRNSPLHF.